Presented here are 28 T cell receptor beta chains from one specimen sequenced in a study of neurological immune-mediated disorders. One entry per CDR3 protein results from TCRdb running MiXCR on the 5' RACE reads. The sample has around 50,000 distinct CDR3 sequences, over 10% seen once. Time point given: longitudinal time-point 2. Sequencing used PBMCs. Every receptor here comes from a male donor with HTLV-1-associated myelopathy (HAM/TSP).

As for this clonotype: The junction differs from germline at one of its ends, possibly a read error. The rearrangement links TRBV6-6 to TRBJ2-5, with D possibly TRBD1 on 5 matching bases. The CDR3 extends over 14 amino acids. Germline V gene sequence: CDR1 MNHNY, CDR2 SVGAGI (reference sequence). The CDR3 is CVSSAWTREETQYF. CDR3 sequence (DNA): TGTGTCAGCAGTGCCTGGACAAGAGAAGAGACCCAGTACTTC.

This clonotype showed up many times. The chain couples TRBV7-2 to TRBJ2-2; the D is unclear. Germline V lookup: CDR1 SGHTA, CDR2 FQGNSA. This CDR3 is built from 14 residues. The V and J ends lost 0 bases and 6 bases respectively, with 8 bases between them. CDR3 sequence: CASSLARMAGELFF. The CDR3 DNA is TGTGCCAGCAGCTTAGCTCGAATGGCCGGGGAGCTGTTTTTT.

This clonotype came up many times. The chain uses TRBV28 and TRBJ1-2; possibly TRBD1 for D (6 bases). The CDR3 consists of 17 residues. V lost 6 bases and J 4 bases, leaving 24 bases between the germline ends. CDR1 and CDR2 from the germline V gene are MDHEN and SYDVKM. The CDR3 nucleotides read TGTGCCAGCAGCCCCCCTCAAGGGGGTGTTGGGGCCTATGGCTACACCTTC. It translates to CASSPPQGGVGAYGYTF.

This clonotype has a count of ten or more. V gene TRBV29-1 combines with J gene TRBJ1-2; D may be TRBD1 (5 bases). V was cut by 6 bases and J by 4 bases, with 21 bases left in between. Germline V gene sequence: CDR1 SQVTM, CDR2 ANQGSEA. This CDR3 has 15 amino acids. CDR3 sequence (DNA): TGCAGCGTCTCTGGGGGGGGACTTAAGACCTATGGCTACACCTTC. Amino acid sequence: CSVSGGGLKTYGYTF.

This clonotype was observed at least ten times. The germline gene is not matched at one end of the junction; a read error may be the cause. The chain has TRBV12-3 or TRBV12-4 and TRBJ2-5; D possibly corresponds to TRBD2 (6 bases). The CDR3 is 14 amino acids. The CDR3 coding sequence is TGTGCCAGCACTTTACGCGGGACGGGGGAGACCCAGTACTTC. This gives the protein CASTLRGTGETQYF.

The table lists this clonotype with many counts. The J gene is TRBJ1-6, the V gene TRBV12-3 or TRBV12-4; D is undetermined. Trimming left V 7 bases short and J 7 bases short, with 17 bases between. The CDR3 covers 15 residues. The CDR3 nucleotides are TGTGCCAGCACCCTCCCGGGTAGGGAAAATTCACCCCTCCACTTT. Protein product: CASTLPGRENSPLHF.

The chain recombines TRBV6-4 with TRBJ1-1; D is unresolved. CDR1 and CDR2 from the germline V gene are MRHNA and SNTAGT. The V and J ends lost 0 bases and 5 bases respectively, with 10 bases between them. CDR3 size: 14 residues. CDR3 bases: TGTGCCAGCAGTGACTCGTCTCTTGGGACTGAAGCTTTCTTT. Translated, it gives CASSDSSLGTEAFF.

This clonotype has at least ten counts. This chain links TRBV10-3 with TRBJ1-2; D unclear. The CDR3 runs 14 residues. With 3 bases removed from V and 0 bases from J, the gap between germline ends came to 8 bases. Germline-derived CDR1 and CDR2 are ENHRY and SYGVKD. CDR3 residues: CAISDWRTNYGYTF. In nucleotides, the CDR3 is TGTGCCATCAGTGATTGGAGAACTAACTATGGCTACACCTTC.

In this sample, this clonotype turned up many times. The rearrangement uses TRBV11-3 and TRBJ2-3; the match to TRBD2 covers 11 bases. J lost 6 bases, V lost 4 bases, and 9 bases had no gene match. CDR3 length equals 16 residues. The germline CDR1 and CDR2 sequences are SGHNT and YENEEA. CDR3 region: CASSSPLAGGRDTQYF. For the CDR3, the DNA is TGTGCCAGCAGCTCCCCGTTAGCGGGGGGGCGCGATACGCAGTATTTT.

J is TRBJ2-3 and V is TRBV20-1, with 8 bases matching TRBD2. CDR1 and CDR2 from the germline V gene are DFQATT and SNEGSKA (reference sequence). This CDR3 region has 15 residues. Losses at the gene ends were 1 base for V and 6 bases for J; bases not matched to a gene: 9. The CDR3 DNA is TGCAGTGCTAGAGCCGGGTCGGGGGGGCTGGATACGCAGTATTTT. As protein: CSARAGSGGLDTQYF.

Note on this clonotype: A single base separates this from a much larger clone, so it may be a read error. The CDR3 region is CASSFGWAEKLFF. The CDR3 nucleotides read TGCGCCAGCAGCTTCGGGTGGGCTGAAAAACTGTTTTTT. This sequence joins TRBV5-1 and TRBJ1-4; D is unresolved. The V gene lost 2 bases and the J gene lost 7 bases, with 9 bases spanning the gap. The CDR3 contains 13 residues. Germline V gene data show CDR1 as SGHRS and CDR2 as YFSETQ.

A few counts support this clonotype. V is TRBV5-1 and J is TRBJ1-1; tentatively, D is TRBD1 (6 bases). V gave up 0 bases and J gave up 2 bases, with 14 bases separating them. The germline V gene has CDR1 SGHRS and CDR2 YFSETQ. The CDR3 spans 16 residues. In nucleotides, the CDR3 is TGCGCCAGCAGCTTGGTGGCGACAGGTGTAAACACTGAAGCTTTCTTT. This gives the protein CASSLVATGVNTEAFF. Full variable domain (outside the CDR3, taken from reference TRBV5-1 and TRBJ1-1): KAGVTQTPRYLIKTRGQQVTLSCSPISGHRSVSWYQQTPGQGLQFLFEYFSETQRNKGNFPGRFSGRQFSNSRSEMNVSTLELGDSALYLCASSLVATGVNTEAFFGQGTRLTVV.

This clonotype was seen many times. This sequence joins TRBV2 and TRBJ1-2; the match to TRBD1 covers 9 bases. The CDR3 is made up of 13 amino acids. V trimming: 8 bases; J trimming: 7 bases; junction bases outside the gene matches: 8. From germline, CDR1 is SNHLY and CDR2 FYNNEI. The DNA of the CDR3 is TGTGCCAGCGTCGGGACAGGGACGGGTGGCTACACCTTC. This sequence encodes CASVGTGTGGYTF.

This clonotype has at least ten counts. The chain is built from TRBV5-1 and TRBJ2-1, with TRBD1 matching over 7 bases. Trimming cost V 0 bases and J 4 bases; bases outside gene matches: 7. CDR3 length: 16 residues. The germline V gene has CDR1 SGHRS and CDR2 YFSETQ. CDR3 sequence reads: CASSLETGVRYNEQFF. CDR3 nucleotide sequence: TGCGCCAGCAGCTTGGAAACAGGGGTGCGGTACAATGAGCAGTTCTTC.

This clonotype was seen at least ten times. This sequence joins TRBV2 and TRBJ2-3; 16 bases fit TRBD2. Per the germline V gene, CDR1 is SNHLY and CDR2 is FYNNEI. The CDR3 length is 16 residues. With 6 bases clipped from V and 5 bases from J, the junction kept 5 bases outside the gene matches. CDR3: CASRQGLAGGQDTQYF. Written as DNA, the CDR3 is TGTGCCAGCAGGCAGGGACTAGCGGGGGGGCAAGATACGCAGTATTTT.

In this sample, this clonotype turned up many times. The genes are TRBV7-9 and TRBJ2-7; tentative D call: TRBD2 (5 bases). Germline CDR1 reads SEHNR; CDR2 reads FQNEAQ (reference sequence). There are 14 residues in the CDR3. V was shortened by 2 bases and J by 3 bases, with 11 bases between the two germline ends. CDR3 in DNA: TGTGCCAGCAGCTTACCCGGGGATCTCTACGAGCAGTACTTC. Translation gives CASSLPGDLYEQYF.

This clonotype was seen repeatedly, ten times or more. The gene calls are TRBV6-1 and TRBJ1-2, with 7 bases fitting TRBD1. CDR1 is MNHNS and CDR2 is SASEGT in the germline V gene. V shed 0 bases, J shed 5 bases, and the junction held 6 bases outside the gene matches. The CDR3 has 15 residues. The CDR3 protein is CASSEARQGYYGYTF. The CDR3 DNA is TGTGCCAGCAGTGAAGCGAGACAGGGTTATTATGGCTACACCTTC.

This clonotype appeared many times. The J gene is TRBJ2-1, the V gene TRBV10-3; 14 nucleotides agree with TRBD2. Germline values: CDR1 ENHRY, CDR2 SYGVKD. The length of the CDR3 is 15 residues. V was clipped by 7 bases and J by 7 bases; unmatched bases: 6. The CDR3 DNA reads as TGTGCCATCAACCCGACTAGCGGGGGGGATAATGAGCAGTTCTTC. Protein: CAINPTSGGDNEQFF.

At least ten counts were recorded for this clonotype. The chain has TRBV7-2 and TRBJ2-7; maybe TRBD2 (5 bases). Germline CDR1 is SGHTA and CDR2 is FQGNSA. The CDR3 runs 15 residues. V shed 1 base and J shed 3 bases, with 13 bases lying between them. CDR3 sequence: CASSLGSTRVYEQYF. The CDR3 nucleotides are TGTGCCAGCAGCTTAGGTAGCACGCGGGTCTACGAGCAGTACTTC.

Many counts were recorded for this clonotype. The rearrangement joins TRBV4-1 to TRBJ2-5; possible D gene TRBD2, 6 bases. Germline-derived CDR1 and CDR2 are MGHRA and YSYEKL. V was trimmed by 2 bases and J by 4 bases, leaving 8 bases between them. This CDR3 is built from 13 residues. This chain's CDR3 is CASSQWRGETQYF. CDR3 bases: TGCGCCAGCAGCCAATGGAGGGGAGAGACCCAGTACTTC.

There are many counts of this clonotype. The V gene is TRBV29-1, the J gene TRBJ1-2; D is unresolved. Looked up from germline, CDR1 is SQVTM and CDR2 is ANQGSEA. V was cut by 4 bases and J by 8 bases, with 5 bases left in between. This CDR3 contains 9 residues. The CDR3 DNA sequence: TGCAGCGTTGTCCCGGGCTACACCTTC. Translating it yields CSVVPGYTF.

This clonotype was recorded many times. The V and J genes are TRBV6-6 and TRBJ2-7; the D call may be TRBD1 or TRBD2 (5 bases each). This CDR3 region has 14 residues. Per germline, CDR1 MNHNY and CDR2 SVGAGI (reference sequence). Trimming cost V 2 bases and J 2 bases, with 10 bases left between them. The CDR3 sequence is CASSYGGPTYEQYF. In nucleotides, the CDR3 is TGTGCCAGCAGTTACGGGGGACCTACCTACGAGCAGTACTTC.

This clonotype was counted many times. The CDR3 region is CASNPRLGGEQYF. The DNA for the CDR3 is TGTGCCAGCAATCCCCGCCTAGGTGGGGAGCAGTACTTC. The chain is built from TRBV12-3 or TRBV12-4 and TRBJ2-7, with D unresolved. The V gene lost 7 bases and the J gene lost 7 bases, with 17 bases spanning the gap. The CDR3 totals 13 residues.

At least ten counts were recorded for this clonotype. V gene TRBV20-1 combines with J gene TRBJ1-3, with TRBD1 matching 8 bases. The CDR3 runs 13 residues. From germline, CDR1 is DFQATT and CDR2 SNEGSKA (reference sequence). The V segment lost 5 bases and the J segment 5 bases; nucleotides outside the gene matches: 5. The CDR3 is CSAQNRGRNTIYF. The CDR3 nucleotides are TGCAGTGCTCAAAACAGGGGGAGAAACACCATATATTTT.

There are many counts of this clonotype. This chain uses TRBV6-4 with TRBJ2-1; D is uncertain. From germline, CDR1 is MRHNA and CDR2 SNTAGT. V shed 0 bases and J shed 0 bases, with 6 bases lying between them. This CDR3 region has 15 residues. The CDR3 spells CASSDSESSYNEQFF. Here the CDR3 DNA reads TGTGCCAGCAGTGACTCAGAGAGCTCCTACAATGAGCAGTTCTTC.

There are many counts of this clonotype. The V call is TRBV27, the J call TRBJ2-7, with 9 nucleotides matching TRBD1. Germline CDR1 reads MNHEY; CDR2 reads SMNVEV (reference sequence). The CDR3 is 16 amino acids. Germline trimming cut 0 bases from V and 3 bases from J; bases unmatched to any gene: 6. CDR3 nucleotide sequence: TGTGCCAGCAGTTTATCTACTCCGGGACAGGGCTACGAGCAGTACTTC. Translated, it gives CASSLSTPGQGYEQYF.

This clonotype was seen at least ten times. The chain is built from TRBV5-1 and TRBJ2-7, with TRBD1 as a possible D gene (5 bases). Trimming removed 2 bases at V and 4 bases at J, with 10 bases between. CDR1 and CDR2 from the germline V gene are SGHRS and YFSETQ. The CDR3 runs 13 residues. CDR3 in DNA: TGCGCCAGCAGCTTAGGCAGGGAATACGAGCAGTACTTC. Translating gives CASSLGREYEQYF. Drawing the rest from reference TRBV5-1 and TRBJ2-7, the complete variable domain is KAGVTQTPRYLIKTRGQQVTLSCSPISGHRSVSWYQQTPGQGLQFLFEYFSETQRNKGNFPGRFSGRQFSNSRSEMNVSTLELGDSALYLCASSLGREYEQYFGPGTRLTVT.

This clonotype has more than one count but fewer than ten. The chain couples TRBV6-2 or TRBV6-3 to TRBJ1-2, with a weak D call TRBD1 (5 bases). The CDR3 is 13 amino acids. The germline CDR1 and CDR2 sequences are MNHEY and SVGEGT. The V gene lost 7 bases and the J gene lost 7 bases, with 16 bases spanning the gap. CDR3 protein: CASIRTQGFGYTF. The DNA of the CDR3 is TGTGCCAGCATTCGAACGCAGGGATTTGGCTACACCTTC.